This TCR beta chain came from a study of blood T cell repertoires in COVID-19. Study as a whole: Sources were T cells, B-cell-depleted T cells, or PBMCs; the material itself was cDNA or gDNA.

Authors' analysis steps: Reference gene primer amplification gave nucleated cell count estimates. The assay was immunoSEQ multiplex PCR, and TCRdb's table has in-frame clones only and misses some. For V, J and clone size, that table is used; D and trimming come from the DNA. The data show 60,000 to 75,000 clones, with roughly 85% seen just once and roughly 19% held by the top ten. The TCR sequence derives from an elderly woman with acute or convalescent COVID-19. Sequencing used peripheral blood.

The CDR3 loop is CASSTWDRAEGGYTF. Here the CDR3 DNA reads TGTGCCAGCAGTACCTGGGACAGGGCAGAGGGTGGCTACACCTTC. The rearrangement uses TRBV6-5 and TRBJ1-2; 9 nucleotides match TRBD1. The CDR3 length is 15 residues. CDR1 and CDR2 (germline): MNHEY, SVGAGI. V gave up 5 bases and J gave up 7 bases; unmatched junction bases: 11.